The sequence of this TCR beta chain was determined in a study of shared clonotypes between healthy human individuals. Naive CD8 cells, CD45RO-negative and positively selected for CCR7, excluded terminally differentiated effector memory CD45RA+ cells. Study-level points and caveats: Sequencing of the sorted subsets was shown by rarefaction to be incomplete despite large depth. The study found about 5% of naive CD4 clonotypes shared across several donors.

Produced via immunoSEQ multiplex PCR; TCRdb's table is partial and in-frame only. The table shows approximately 720,000 clones, with just over 90% occurring only once. This CDR3 spans 16 amino acids. Germline-derived CDR1 and CDR2 are SGHKS and YYEKEE (reference sequence). The V gene lost 0 bases and the J gene lost 3 bases, with 13 bases spanning the gap. With regard to this clone: Its antigen is as yet unknown.

Sequencing input: naive CD8+ T cells sorted from blood. This chain links TRBV5-5 with TRBJ2-1, with D tentatively TRBD2 (5 bases). The source is a man aged 25 to 40 in good health. This CDR3 reads CASSLVMGAGYNEQFF. The CDR3 bases are TGTGCCAGCAGCTTGGTTATGGGCGCGGGCTACAATGAGCAGTTCTTC.